The 32 T cell receptor beta chains presented below share a single source sample, sequenced in a study of Graves' ophthalmopathy and Graves' hyperthyroidism. Amplification of the TCR beta CDR3 regions used RNA transcripts (as template). RT-PCR was first run with HTBI primers, then multiplex PCR in a second round. One entry per CDR3 protein, called by TCRdb with MiXCR from the multiplex PCR reads. The sample includes 40,000 or so distinct CDR3 sequences, around 50% of them seen just once. Sequences were obtained from peripheral blood. The receptors were sampled from an adult man with Graves' ophthalmopathy.

The chain has TRBV5-4 and TRBJ1-1; a weak D match, TRBD1 (5 bases). The CDR3 has 14 amino acids. The V and J ends lost 0 bases and 6 bases respectively, with 12 bases between them. Looked up from germline, CDR1 is SGHNT and CDR2 is YYREEE (reference sequence). CDR3 sequence reads: CASSLAGGGAEAFF. CDR3 in DNA: TGTGCCAGCAGCTTGGCTGGGGGAGGGGCTGAAGCTTTCTTT.

This clonotype came up many times. The V gene is TRBV6-5, the J gene TRBJ1-2; the D is unclear. Germline values: CDR1 MNHEY, CDR2 SVGAGI. This CDR3 spans 14 amino acids. V lost 5 bases to trimming and J lost 2 bases, with 12 bases between them. DNA of the CDR3: TGTGCCAGCAGTCGAGCCGACACAAACTATGGCTACACCTTC. Amino acids: CASSRADTNYGYTF.

In its sample, this clonotype was seen a few times. This chain connects TRBV15 to TRBJ1-2; D perhaps matches TRBD1 (5 bases). The V and J ends lost 6 bases and 5 bases respectively, with 16 bases between them. This CDR3 contains 14 residues. Germline V CDR1 and CDR2: LNHNV, YYDKDF (reference sequence). The CDR3 is CATSVSGPEYGYTF. The CDR3, as DNA: TGTGCCACCAGTGTGTCAGGGCCAGAGTATGGCTACACCTTC.

This clonotype has at least ten counts. V gene TRBV7-2 combines with J gene TRBJ2-7, with D perhaps matching TRBD1 (6 bases). Trimming removed 7 bases at V and 3 bases at J, with 16 bases between. Germline assignment: CDR1 SGHTA and CDR2 FQGNSA. This CDR3 is 14 amino acids long. The CDR3 bases are TGTGCCAGCACTCGAGGGGGTTCCATCTACGAGCAGTACTTC. Translating gives CASTRGGSIYEQYF.

This clonotype showed up many times. The rearrangement joins TRBV9 to TRBJ2-5; D ambiguous. V dropped 2 bases and J dropped 1 base, with 9 bases sitting between them. The CDR3 covers 14 residues. CDR1 and CDR2 (germline): SGDLS, YYNGEE. The CDR3 reads CASSVGRVQETQYF. CDR3 sequence (DNA): TGTGCCAGCAGCGTTGGACGGGTCCAAGAGACCCAGTACTTC.

Many counts were recorded for this clonotype. The J gene is TRBJ2-7, the V gene TRBV20-1; D gene ambiguous. With 0 bases removed from V and 2 bases from J, the gap between germline ends came to 23 bases. The CDR3 runs 18 residues. Looked up from germline, CDR1 is DFQATT and CDR2 is SNEGSKA (reference sequence). Here the CDR3 reads CSARDVGSGQRSAYEQYF. Here the CDR3 DNA reads TGCAGTGCTAGAGATGTCGGGTCCGGGCAGCGCAGCGCCTACGAGCAGTACTTC.

This chain uses TRBV28 with TRBJ2-3; 7 bases map to TRBD2. Germline lookup yields CDR1 MDHEN and CDR2 SYDVKM. J gave up 0 bases and V 10 bases, and 13 bases lay outside the gene matches. The CDR3 length is 16 residues. CDR3 protein: CANRRDLAESTDTQYF. The CDR3 DNA is TGTGCCAACAGACGAGACCTAGCGGAAAGCACAGATACGCAGTATTTT.

The chain has TRBV6-1 and TRBJ2-7; 9 bases match TRBD1. The CDR3 totals 16 residues. Trimming removed 0 bases from V and 0 bases from J; junction bases left unmatched: 3. Germline CDR1 MNHNS, CDR2 SASEGT. CDR3 nucleotide sequence: TGTGCCAGCAGTGAAGCCGAGACAGGGGGCTCCTACGAGCAGTACTTC. It encodes CASSEAETGGSYEQYF.

This clonotype was counted a few times. V usage is TRBV20-1 and J usage is TRBJ1-1, with D maybe TRBD1 (5 bases). V dropped 0 bases and J dropped 11 bases, with 16 bases sitting between them. The germline CDR1 and CDR2 sequences are DFQATT and SNEGSKA (reference sequence). There are 13 residues in the CDR3. CDR3 nucleotides: TGCAGTGCTAGAGAGGGGAAAAGGGGTACGGCTTTCTTT. This codes for CSAREGKRGTAFF.

This chain uses TRBV7-9 with TRBJ1-1; D unclear. Trimming removed 6 bases from V and 1 base from J, with 6 bases in between. The CDR3 loop spans 12 amino acids. Germline V gene sequence: CDR1 SEHNR, CDR2 FQNEAQ (reference sequence). Here the CDR3 reads CASRKWNTEAFF. CDR3 coding DNA: TGTGCCAGCAGGAAATGGAACACTGAAGCTTTCTTT.

The V call is TRBV20-1, the J call TRBJ1-2; D is perhaps TRBD1 (5 bases). Per germline, CDR1 DFQATT and CDR2 SNEGSKA (reference sequence). Trimming cost V 0 bases and J 8 bases, with 13 bases left between them. The CDR3 runs 13 residues. The CDR3 nucleotides are TGCAGTGCTAGAGATCGAAGAGGGGACGGCTACACCTTC. Residues: CSARDRRGDGYTF.

The genes are TRBV20-1 and TRBJ2-1, with TRBD2 identical over 11 bases. V shed 3 bases and J 3 bases; nucleotides not matched to a gene: 4. The CDR3 is made up of 15 amino acids. Germline CDR1 and CDR2: DFQATT and SNEGSKA (reference sequence). CDR3 region: CSARQLAGDYNEQFF. The CDR3 DNA sequence: TGCAGTGCTAGGCAACTAGCGGGGGACTACAATGAGCAGTTCTTC.

This clonotype was seen many times. The chain carries TRBV15 and TRBJ1-4, with 10 bases identical to TRBD1. Germline V gives CDR1 LNHNV, CDR2 YYDKDF (reference sequence). CDR3 size: 16 residues. With 0 bases clipped from V and 7 bases from J, the junction kept 5 bases outside the gene matches. CDR3 sequence: CATSRETGTGVEKLFF. The CDR3 DNA reads as TGTGCCACCAGCAGAGAAACCGGGACAGGGGTTGAAAAACTGTTTTTT.

This clonotype was recorded a few times. V and J are TRBV5-6 and TRBJ2-6; perhaps D is TRBD1 or TRBD2 (6 bases each). V dropped 3 bases and J dropped 1 base, with 11 bases sitting between them. This CDR3 contains 16 residues. Germline values: CDR1 SGHDT, CDR2 YYEEEE. In DNA, the CDR3 is TGTGCCAGCAGCTCGAAAGGGGGGTCTGGGGCCAACGTCCTGACTTTC. Protein sequence: CASSSKGGSGANVLTF.

For this clonotype: A read error may account for a junction end that differs from germline. CDR3: CASSPPGGGSDGHTF. CDR3 nucleotides: TGCGCCAGCAGCCCCCCGGGGGGGGGGTCGGATGGCCACACCTTC. The V call is TRBV5-1, the J call TRBJ1-2, with D perhaps TRBD1 (5 bases). Germline V CDR1 and CDR2: SGHRS, YFSETQ. The CDR3 loop spans 15 amino acids.

Worth noting for this clonotype: The junction and the germline gene differ at one end; a read error may be behind it. V gene TRBV9 combines with J gene TRBJ1-2; possible D gene TRBD1, 5 bases. The CDR3 covers 14 residues. CDR1 SGDLS and CDR2 YYNGEE come from the germline V gene. The CDR3 DNA reads as TGTGTCAACAGCGTAGGGCAGGGCAACTACGGCTACACCTTC. The encoded protein is CVNSVGQGNYGYTF.

This clonotype was counted ten times or more. The rearrangement links TRBV12-3 or TRBV12-4 to TRBJ1-2, with 7 bases lining up with TRBD1. The CDR3 has 13 residues. J was trimmed by 4 bases and V by 6 bases; bases with no gene match: 5. The CDR3 nucleotides read TGTGCCAGCAGACGACAGGGAAGCTATGGCTACACCTTC. Amino acids: CASRRQGSYGYTF.

V usage is TRBV19 and J usage is TRBJ2-7; D is possibly TRBD1 (6 bases). The CDR3 contains 18 residues. Germline V gene data show CDR1 as LNHDA and CDR2 as SQIVND (reference sequence). V lost 7 bases, J lost 6 bases, and 31 bases lay in between. CDR3 bases: TGTGCCAGTACGAGGGCAGGGGTGGACACCGGGGATATACGCGAGCAGTACTTC. Translating it yields CASTRAGVDTGDIREQYF.

The CDR3, as DNA: TGTGCCAGCAGTCCTATTAGCGGCTCCTACAATGAGCAGTTCTTC. It encodes CASSPISGSYNEQFF. J is TRBJ2-1 and V is TRBV7-3; D is possibly TRBD2 (6 bases). Germline-derived CDR1 and CDR2 are SGHTA and FQGTGA. V was cut by 6 bases and J by 0 bases, with 12 bases left in between. There are 15 residues in the CDR3.

The V call is TRBV7-9, the J call TRBJ2-3; 8 positions match TRBD2. After removal of 2 bases from V and 5 bases from J, the junction contained 0 bases not matched to a gene. The CDR3 sequence is 13 residues long. Germline CDR1 is SEHNR and CDR2 is FQNEAQ (reference sequence). The CDR3 spells CASSLLAGDTQYF. The CDR3 DNA reads as TGTGCCAGCAGCTTACTAGCGGGAGATACGCAGTATTTT.

V and J are TRBV11-3 and TRBJ2-1, with D hard to call. CDR1 and CDR2 (germline): SGHNT, YENEEA. V was clipped by 1 base and J by 6 bases, with 7 bases between them. The CDR3 is 13 amino acids. CDR3 amino acids: CASSLGRANEQFF. DNA of the CDR3: TGTGCCAGCAGCTTAGGTAGGGCCAATGAGCAGTTCTTC.

A note on this clonotype: Compared with germline, one end of the junction differs, possibly owing to a read error. The V call is TRBV2, the J call TRBJ2-5, with TRBD2 as a possible D gene (6 bases). The CDR3 contains 14 residues. The germline V gene has CDR1 SNHLY and CDR2 FYNNEI. The CDR3 here is CASSAGPALQTQYF. The CDR3 DNA follows: TGTGCCAGCTCAGCGGGCCCTGCCCTACAGACCCAGTATTTC.

This clonotype was detected many times. The genes are TRBV7-9 and TRBJ1-4; TRBD1 matches 7 bases. V shed 1 base, J shed 8 bases, and the junction held 7 bases outside the gene matches. The germline V gene encodes CDR1 SEHNR and CDR2 FQNEAQ (reference sequence). CDR3 length equals 15 residues. The CDR3 protein is CASSLGGQVKEKLFF. DNA of the CDR3: TGTGCCAGCAGCTTAGGTGGACAGGTCAAGGAAAAACTGTTTTTT.

This clonotype was seen only a few times. The gene calls are TRBV10-3 and TRBJ1-5; D gene ambiguous. The germline CDR1 and CDR2 sequences are ENHRY and SYGVKD. The CDR3 totals 12 residues. V lost 10 bases, J lost 1 base, and 8 bases lay in between. CDR3 sequence: CATSPSNQPQHF. The CDR3, as DNA: TGTGCCACCTCACCGAGCAATCAGCCCCAGCATTTT.

V usage is TRBV12-3 or TRBV12-4 and J usage is TRBJ1-2; D uncertain. Trimming left V 4 bases short and J 1 base short, with 10 bases between. CDR3 size: 14 residues. The CDR3 loop is CASSSGDDNYGYTF. The CDR3 DNA reads as TGTGCCAGCAGTTCGGGAGACGATAACTATGGCTACACCTTC.

This sequence joins TRBV7-2 and TRBJ2-7; 11 bases are a match to TRBD2. Germline V lookup: CDR1 SGHTA, CDR2 FQGNSA. J lost 2 bases, V lost 6 bases, and 3 bases had no gene match. The CDR3 has 14 residues. The CDR3 DNA is TGTGCCAGCAGTTCTAGCGGGGGGCCCTACGAGCAGTACTTC. As protein: CASSSSGGPYEQYF.

Comments on this clonotype: The conserved phenylalanine or tryptophan is not found at the CDR3 terminus, so this likely reflects a read error. It is unclear where the CDR3 begins or ends on the DNA, so no DNA is shown, and the CDR3 is as TCRdb lists it. The rearrangement joins TRBV2 to TRBJ1-2; the table's TRBD1 call for D was not verified on the DNA. Including both end residues, the CDR3 is 15 amino acids long. Per germline, CDR1 SNHLY and CDR2 FYNNEI. CDR3 sequence: CASSGQAHSPYGHTL.

This chain links TRBV20-1 with TRBJ1-2; D gene uncertain. Germline CDR1 DFQATT, CDR2 SNEGSKA (reference sequence). There are 11 residues in the CDR3. V was trimmed by 5 bases and J by 12 bases, leaving 16 bases between them. The CDR3 protein is CSAATSSGNTF. CDR3 nucleotides: TGCAGTGCTGCGACAAGCTCTGGAAACACCTTC.

In its sample, this clonotype was seen many times. A much more abundant neighbour one base away suggests this may be a read error. V gene TRBV11-1 combines with J gene TRBJ2-7; possible D gene TRBD2, 6 bases. The CDR3 is made up of 14 amino acids. Germline V gene sequence: CDR1 SGHAT, CDR2 FQDESV (reference sequence). Trimming took off 4 bases at V and 0 bases at J, with 10 bases between the two ends. Here the CDR3 DNA reads TGTGCCAGCAGCTACGGGGGTGACTCCTACGAGCAGTACTTC. Amino acid sequence: CASSYGGDSYEQYF.

This clonotype was recorded at least ten times. This chain uses TRBV11-2 with TRBJ2-2, with TRBD1 identical over 7 bases. The CDR3 spans 15 residues. CDR1 and CDR2 (germline): SGHAT, FQNNGV. Trimming removed 6 bases from V and 1 base from J; junction bases left unmatched: 5. The CDR3 spells CASSTGTVNTGELFF. DNA for the CDR3: TGTGCCAGCAGTACCGGGACAGTGAACACCGGGGAGCTGTTTTTT.

This clonotype was detected many times. The genes are TRBV11-2 and TRBJ2-3; a possible D gene is TRBD1 (6 bases). CDR1 SGHAT and CDR2 FQNNGV come from the germline V gene. The CDR3 totals 12 residues. Deletions cut 5 bases from V and 6 bases from J, with 9 bases between. CDR3 loop: CASSRDRDTQYF. The CDR3 region has the DNA TGTGCCAGCAGCCGAGACAGGGATACGCAGTATTTT.

The rearrangement links TRBV2 to TRBJ2-5, with 8 nucleotides matching TRBD1. This CDR3 contains 16 residues. The germline gives CDR1 SNHLY, CDR2 FYNNEI. J lost 7 bases, V lost 3 bases, and 13 bases had no gene match. The DNA for the CDR3 is TGTGCCAGCAGTGATGCAGTCACAGGGGGGTTCGGGACCCAGTACTTC. This translates into CASSDAVTGGFGTQYF.